This record looks at one T cell receptor beta chain sequence and its context. Its antigen is not known. Primers: 60 Vbeta forward and 13 Jbeta reverse. In the original processing: Unique TCR beta chains totaled some 88 million in a later count, with about 11 million of them shared. Assay used: immunoSEQ multiplex PCR; TCRdb lists only in-frame clones, some missing. That table furnishes V, J and clone size, whereas the DNA furnished D and trimming. The repertoire has nearly 200,000 clones, over 65% of them found once; the top ten carry 0.08% to 0.1%. This sample is drawn from a study of cytomegalovirus exposure and HLA in healthy donors. V was trimmed by 4 bases and J by 3 bases, leaving 18 bases between them. There are 16 residues in the CDR3. Germline assignment: CDR1 KGHSY and CDR2 FQNENV. Study results and caveats: Several of the most significant clusters were apparently associated with common viral pathogens in a later analysis.

Sequencing was carried out using PBMCs. The chain is built from TRBV16 and TRBJ2-5; perhaps TRBD1 as D (5 bases). This receptor was taken from a boy between 2 and 10 years old in good health and CMV-seronegative. The CDR3 reads CASSPHVPQGKETQYF. The CDR3 nucleotides are TGTGCCAGCAGCCCCCACGTCCCCCAGGGTAAAGAGACCCAGTACTTC.